These 10 T cell receptor beta chains were sequenced from one sample in a study of cytomegalovirus exposure and HLA in healthy donors. Primers included in the PCR were 60 Vbeta and 13 Jbeta primers. Generated by immunoSEQ multiplex PCR, the TCRdb table keeps only in-frame clones and is missing some. The table shows roughly 200,000 clones, with about nine tenths occurring only once. Material: PBMCs. The source of these receptors is a man aged 25 to 45 in good health and CMV-seronegative.

The V and J genes are TRBV11-2 and TRBJ2-4, with TRBD1 matching over 8 bases. The CDR3 extends over 16 amino acids. CDR1 is SGHAT, CDR2 FQNNGV, per germline. Trimming at V came to 1 base and at J to 3 bases, leaving 5 bases not matched to a gene. CDR3 in amino acids: CASSLVIGTGKNIQYF. The CDR3 bases are TGTGCCAGCAGCTTAGTTATCGGGACAGGCAAAAACATTCAGTACTTC. The full variable domain, rest sourced from reference TRBV11-2 and TRBJ2-4, is EAGVAQSPRYKIIEKRQSVAFWCNPISGHATLYWYQQILGQGPKLLIQFQNNGVVDDSQLPKDRFSAERLKGVDSTLKIQPAKLEDSAVYLCASSLVIGTGKNIQYFGAGTRLSVL.

This sequence joins TRBV27 and TRBJ1-1; 10 positions match TRBD1. Losses at the gene ends were 7 bases for V and 3 bases for J; bases not matched to a gene: 5. CDR3 length: 14 residues. In germline, CDR1 is MNHEY, CDR2 SMNVEV (reference sequence). CDR3 nucleotides: TGTGCCAGCATCAGACAGGGGGCCCACACTGAAGCTTTCTTT. Its translation: CASIRQGAHTEAFF.

As DNA, the CDR3 is TGTGCCAGCAGTTCCGCGGACACCGGGGAGCTGTTTTTT. Amino acids: CASSSADTGELFF. J is TRBJ2-2 and V is TRBV6-6; no clear D gene. The germline gives CDR1 MNHNY, CDR2 SVGAGI (reference sequence). This CDR3 comprises 13 residues. V was cut by 4 bases and J by 3 bases, with 6 bases left in between.

The chain has TRBV7-2 and TRBJ2-2; 8 nucleotides line up with TRBD2. CDR1 and CDR2 from the germline V gene are SGHTA and FQGNSA. The CDR3 has 15 amino acids. Germline trimming cut 8 bases from V and 7 bases from J; bases unmatched to any gene: 12. Here the CDR3 DNA reads TGTGCCAGCTTTGGGCAGACCGCGGGAGGCGGGGAGCTGTTTTTT. It translates to CASFGQTAGGGELFF.

This rearrangement joins TRBV28 to TRBJ1-1; D perhaps matches TRBD1 (5 bases). The CDR3 has 16 amino acids. CDR1 is MDHEN, CDR2 SYDVKM, per germline. Trimming stripped 5 bases from V and 0 bases from J, with 16 bases between. In DNA form, the CDR3 reads TGTGCCAGCAGTCCGCAGGGTCAGAGGATGAACACTGAAGCTTTCTTT. Amino acid sequence: CASSPQGQRMNTEAFF.

Note on this clone: The germline gene is not matched at one end of the junction; a read error may be the cause. This sequence joins TRBV7-9 and TRBJ1-1; D remains ambiguous. Per the germline V gene, CDR1 is SEHNR and CDR2 is FQNEAQ (reference sequence). CDR3 length: 12 residues. CDR3 sequence: CSSSLRFTEAFF. DNA of the CDR3: TGTTCCAGCAGCTTGAGGTTCACTGAAGCTTTCTTT.

The V call is TRBV7-9, the J call TRBJ2-1, with D unresolved. The germline V gene encodes CDR1 SEHNR and CDR2 FQNEAQ (reference sequence). V was pared by 5 bases and J by 4 bases, with 15 bases between. This CDR3 has 15 residues. The CDR3 DNA reads TGTGCCAGCAGCCCCCAGTTAGCATCGTACAATGAGCAGTTCTTC. Its protein is CASSPQLASYNEQFF.

The chain has TRBV6-5 and TRBJ1-5, with D tentatively TRBD1 (5 bases). Trimming took 8 bases from V and 0 from J, leaving 8 bases between them. Germline lookup yields CDR1 MNHEY and CDR2 SVGAGI. The CDR3 sequence is 13 residues long. The CDR3 reads CASGRDSNQPQHF. The DNA of the CDR3 is TGTGCCAGCGGCAGGGATAGCAATCAGCCCCAGCATTTT.

The chain couples TRBV19 to TRBJ1-2, with no clear D. Germline V gene data show CDR1 as LNHDA and CDR2 as SQIVND (reference sequence). V shed 3 bases and J shed 2 bases, with 10 bases lying between them. The CDR3 loop spans 14 amino acids. The CDR3 sequence: CASSIDSANYGYTF. CDR3 nucleotide sequence: TGTGCCAGTAGTATCGACTCCGCAAACTATGGCTACACCTTC.

This chain uses TRBV29-1 with TRBJ2-7; TRBD2 matches 13 bases. J lost 4 bases, V lost 7 bases, and 4 bases had no gene match. The CDR3 has 13 amino acids. The germline V gene has CDR1 SQVTM and CDR2 ANQGSEA. DNA for the CDR3: TGCAGCGCCCGGACTAGCGGGAGATACGAGCAGTACTTC. It is translated as CSARTSGRYEQYF.